The T cell receptor beta chain described here comes from a study of cytomegalovirus exposure and HLA in healthy donors. Points from the study as a whole: An analysis was carried out later, and it reportedly showed fewer N-insertions in an Asian-associated ancestry cluster than the approximately 710-donor mean. The study carried out a later analysis of TCR beta sequences. It associated some 15,000 of them with specific HLA alleles at a false discovery rate of 0.05. The likely explanation for a cluster of highly shared sequence variants was sequencing artifact.

PCR involved 60 Vbeta and 13 Jbeta primers. Sequencing used immunoSEQ multiplex PCR; TCRdb keeps in-frame clones, though not all of them. This table has about 190,000 clones, 74% appearing once. Every donor was a healthy person donating bone marrow. This CDR3 region has 14 residues. Germline CDR1 SEHNR, CDR2 FQNEAQ (reference sequence). As concerns this clone: Its antigen is unknown. One end of the junction fails to match germline, which may point to a read error.

This clonotype was obtained from a woman under 40 in good health and CMV-seropositive. The sample was PBMCs. This chain connects TRBV7-9 to TRBJ2-7; D may be TRBD2 (6 bases). CDR3 amino acids: CSSSPGLISYEQYF. As DNA, the CDR3 is TGTTCCAGCAGCCCGGGACTGATCTCCTACGAGCAGTACTTC.